This T cell receptor beta chain was observed in a study of T cell changes during pregnancy in multiple sclerosis. CDR1 SGHNT and CDR2 YYREEE come from the germline V gene (reference sequence). The V and J ends lost 5 bases and 5 bases, in that order; junction bases with no gene match: 9. The CDR3 extends over 17 amino acids. Using immunoSEQ multiplex PCR, the repertoire was profiled, and TCRdb retains in-frame clones only, with some absent. The sample lists under 90,000 clones; about 91% were seen once. J is TRBJ2-1 and V is TRBV5-4; TRBD2 matches at 14 bases. Sequences were derived from peripheral blood, sampled in the second trimester of pregnancy. The receptor was isolated from a female donor in good health, enrolled as a control in a pregnancy study. The CDR3: CASRKGTSGGINNEQFF. The CDR3 DNA follows: TGTGCCAGCAGGAAAGGGACTAGCGGGGGAATAAACAATGAGCAGTTCTTC. Supplemented by reference TRBV5-4 and TRBJ2-1, the full variable domain reads ETGVTQSPTHLIKTRGQQVTLRCSSQSGHNTVSWYQQALGQGPQFIFQYYREEENGRGNFPPRFSGLQFPNYSSELNVNALELDDSALYLCASRKGTSGGINNEQFFGPGTRLTVL.